These 20 T cell receptor beta chains originate from one sample sequenced in a study of T cells in Graves' hyperthyroidism and ophthalmopathy. Amplification targeted TCR beta CDR3 regions from RNA transcripts. TCR CDR3 regions were first amplified by RT-PCR with HTBI primers. TCRdb fed the multiplex PCR reads into MiXCR, producing one record per CDR3 protein. The sample holds under 350,000 distinct CDR3 sequences, less than 30% seen once. Material for sequencing was blood. The receptors derive from a man aged 40-49 years with Graves' hyperthyroidism that later progressed to Graves' ophthalmopathy.

At least ten counts were recorded for this clonotype. This chain connects TRBV15 to TRBJ1-5, with D perhaps TRBD1 (6 bases). The ends were cut back, 3 bases at V and 1 base at J, with 13 bases in the middle. The CDR3 has 16 amino acids. Per the germline V gene, CDR1 is LNHNV and CDR2 is YYDKDF (reference sequence). For the CDR3, the DNA is TGTGCCACCAGCAGCGACCCAGGGGTAAGCAATCAGCCCCAGCATTTT. Amino acids: CATSSDPGVSNQPQHF.

This clonotype was seen at least ten times. The chain recombines TRBV28 with TRBJ2-7, with 13 positions matching TRBD2. The germline CDR1 and CDR2 sequences are MDHEN and SYDVKM. Losses at the gene ends were 6 bases for V and 5 bases for J; bases not matched to a gene: 4. There are 14 residues in the CDR3. CDR3 coding DNA: TGTGCCAGCAGCAGGACTAGCGGGAGAGACGAGCAGTACTTC. The encoded protein is CASSRTSGRDEQYF.

This clonotype was seen repeatedly, ten times or more. The chain joins TRBV18 to TRBJ2-5, with D maybe TRBD2 (6 bases). V lost 3 bases and J lost 5, with 22 bases in between. Germline V gives CDR1 KGHSH, CDR2 LQKENI. The length of the CDR3 is 17 residues. In DNA, the CDR3 is TGTGCCAGCTCACCCGGAATGTATACGGGAGCGGATGAGACCCAGTACTTC. Its translation is CASSPGMYTGADETQYF.

This clonotype appeared many times. Given a much more abundant clone one base away, this may be a read error. V and J are TRBV7-8 and TRBJ2-7, with 7 bases that match TRBD1. Unmatched junction bases numbered 3, after V lost 5 bases and J lost 2 bases. Per the germline V gene, CDR1 is SGHVS and CDR2 is FQNEAQ. The CDR3 loop spans 13 amino acids. This CDR3 reads CASSRGQTYEQYF. CDR3 bases: TGTGCCAGCAGCCGGGGACAGACCTACGAGCAGTACTTC.

This clonotype was observed many times. The chain employs TRBV15 and TRBJ2-4; 12 bases match TRBD2. Germline V gives CDR1 LNHNV, CDR2 YYDKDF (reference sequence). The CDR3 totals 16 residues. V shed 5 bases, J shed 2 bases, and the junction held 4 bases outside the gene matches. Written as DNA, the CDR3 is TGTGCCACCAGCTTTCGGACTAGCGGGACCAAAAACATTCAGTACTTC. Translating gives CATSFRTSGTKNIQYF.

The chain links TRBV4-2 to TRBJ2-2, with D perhaps TRBD1 or TRBD2 (5 bases each). CDR3 length: 16 amino acids. Germline V gives CDR1 LGHNA, CDR2 YNFKEQ. The V and J ends lost 3 bases and 6 bases respectively, with 17 bases between them. This CDR3 is CASSHNRGTSAGELFF. The CDR3 bases are TGTGCCAGCAGCCATAACCGGGGCACTTCGGCCGGGGAGCTGTTTTTT.

V usage is TRBV6-2 or TRBV6-3 and J usage is TRBJ2-7; 9 bases are shared with TRBD2. Germline CDR1 and CDR2: MNHEY and SVGEGT. The CDR3 contains 14 residues. V was clipped by 5 bases and J by 6 bases; unmatched bases: 8. CDR3 bases: TGTGCCAGCAGTAGGCGGGAGGGCCAAGGCGAGCAGTACTTC. Protein product: CASSRREGQGEQYF.

The chain combines TRBV11-2 with TRBJ2-2; 7 bases match TRBD1. The CDR3 is 14 amino acids. J lost 6 bases, V lost 6 bases, and 7 bases had no gene match. From germline, CDR1 is SGHAT and CDR2 FQNNGV. CDR3 in amino acids: CASRRGRVPGELFF. The CDR3 nucleotides read TGTGCCAGCAGGAGGGGGCGCGTCCCCGGGGAGCTGTTTTTT.

The sample holds many counts of this clonotype. The chain links TRBV28 to TRBJ1-2; TRBD1 agrees at 7 bases. Germline CDR1 is MDHEN and CDR2 is SYDVKM. The trim removed 3 bases at V and 8 bases at J, leaving 9 bases unmatched. The CDR3 loop spans 14 amino acids. Here the CDR3 DNA reads TGTGCCAGCAGTTTCCGAGGGGGCTTTTTCGGCTACACCTTC. This translates into CASSFRGGFFGYTF.

This clonotype was counted ten times or more. The chain couples TRBV20-1 to TRBJ2-7; 7 bases line up with TRBD2. V was clipped by 4 bases and J by 2 bases; unmatched bases: 11. The CDR3 covers 15 residues. Germline V lookup: CDR1 DFQATT, CDR2 SNEGSKA (reference sequence). CDR3 loop: CSANPLPGLTYEQYF. The CDR3 DNA reads as TGCAGTGCTAATCCACTGCCGGGACTAACCTACGAGCAGTACTTC.

The chain combines TRBV27 with TRBJ2-7, with 8 bases aligning to TRBD1. J lost 1 base, V lost 9 bases, and 11 bases had no gene match. Germline V gene data show CDR1 as MNHEY and CDR2 as SMNVEV (reference sequence). This CDR3 has 15 residues. For the CDR3, the DNA is TGTGCCAGAAACTGGGGAACAGGGGGATCCTACGAGCAGTACTTC. It encodes CARNWGTGGSYEQYF.

The chain links TRBV18 to TRBJ1-1; D is perhaps TRBD1 (5 bases). Germline-derived CDR1 and CDR2 are KGHSH and LQKENI. The CDR3 runs to 16 residues. The germline V and J ends were trimmed by 0 bases and 3 bases, with 14 bases remaining between them. CDR3 nucleotide sequence: TGTGCCAGCTCACCACCGAGGCAGGGTTTGGACACTGAAGCTTTCTTT. It codes for CASSPPRQGLDTEAFF.

Many counts were recorded for this clonotype. The chain has TRBV12-3 or TRBV12-4 and TRBJ2-5; D is ambiguous. This CDR3 comprises 12 residues. V lost 6 bases and J 5 bases, leaving 10 bases between the germline ends. The CDR3: CASSKVSETQYF. The CDR3 bases are TGTGCCAGCAGCAAAGTTAGTGAGACCCAGTACTTC.

There are many counts of this clonotype. The chain combines TRBV4-1 with TRBJ1-1; D remains ambiguous. V was pared by 1 base and J by 1 base, with 7 bases between. Germline V gives CDR1 MGHRA, CDR2 YSYEKL. The CDR3 is 14 amino acids. As DNA, the CDR3 is TGCGCCAGCAGCCAAGTGCTGAGGAACACTGAAGCTTTCTTT. Translated, it gives CASSQVLRNTEAFF.

This clonotype was observed at least ten times. The rearrangement uses TRBV6-1 and TRBJ2-7; 7 bases agree with TRBD1. The germline gives CDR1 MNHNS, CDR2 SASEGT. V gave up 7 bases and J gave up 4 bases; unmatched junction bases: 10. The CDR3 has 14 amino acids. The CDR3 loop is CASKTGSRAYEQYF. Written as DNA, the CDR3 is TGTGCCAGCAAGACAGGGTCACGAGCTTACGAGCAGTACTTC.

This clonotype was seen many times. The gene calls are TRBV28 and TRBJ1-2; D uncertain. V shed 3 bases and J shed 2 bases, with 10 bases lying between them. The length of the CDR3 is 14 residues. Germline CDR1 reads MDHEN; CDR2 reads SYDVKM. The CDR3 protein is CASSFGSGNYGYTF. The CDR3 nucleotides read TGTGCCAGCAGTTTCGGGTCGGGGAACTATGGCTACACCTTC.

This clonotype was counted ten times or more. The chain couples TRBV6-5 to TRBJ2-5; D is possibly TRBD1 or TRBD2 (6 bases each). Germline loops: CDR1 MNHEY, CDR2 SVGAGI. Trimming left V 5 bases short and J 4 bases short, with 11 bases between. The CDR3 is 13 residues long. The CDR3 nucleotides read TGTGCCAGCAGTACAGGGCGGGGAGAGACCCAGTACTTC. Translation gives CASSTGRGETQYF.

This clonotype has ten or more counts. Possible read error: a much larger clone is one base away. The chain couples TRBV5-1 to TRBJ2-7, with D perhaps TRBD1 (6 bases). There are 13 residues in the CDR3. CDR1 is SGHRS, CDR2 YFSETQ, per germline. CDR3 bases: TGCGCCAGCAGCCTGTGGACAGCCTACGAGCAGTGCTTC. This codes for CASSLWTAYEQCF.

This clonotype showed up many times. The chain links TRBV12-3 or TRBV12-4 to TRBJ1-5; D not resolved. V lost 5 bases, J lost 3 bases, and 11 bases lay in between. The CDR3 totals 14 residues. The CDR3 nucleotides read TGTGCCAGCAGTCCCATGAATACCAATCAGCCCCAGCATTTT. Translation: CASSPMNTNQPQHF.

The CDR3 nucleotides read TGCGCCAGCAGCTTGACAGGGGGGCCCTTCTCCTACGAGCAGTACTTC. Residues: CASSLTGGPFSYEQYF. The chain employs TRBV5-1 and TRBJ2-7; 8 bases map to TRBD1. The CDR3 consists of 16 residues. The J segment lost 0 bases and the V segment lost 1 base, leaving 6 bases of the junction unmatched. CDR1 SGHRS and CDR2 YFSETQ come from the germline V gene.